This TCR beta chain was sequenced in a study of blood T cell repertoires in COVID-19. Study-level background: PBMCs, B-cell-depleted T cells, or T cells were the source of the cDNA or gDNA that made up the material.

V shed 2 bases, J shed 6 bases, and the junction held 6 bases outside the gene matches. CDR1 is LGHDT and CDR2 is YNNKEL in the germline V gene (reference sequence). The CDR3 loop spans 15 amino acids. TCRdb keeps only in-frame clones here, not all; method: immunoSEQ multiplex PCR. Here the sample spans about 5,600 clones, around 85% being singletons. The receptor comes from a human donor in a cohort sampled during active COVID-19. The sequenced sample was peripheral blood. This chain connects TRBV3-1 (or the pseudogene TRBV3-2) to TRBJ2-3, with 9 bases identical to TRBD2. The CDR3: CASSQLLAGTDTQYF. As DNA, the CDR3 is TGTGCCAGCAGCCAATTGCTAGCGGGAACCGATACGCAGTATTTT.